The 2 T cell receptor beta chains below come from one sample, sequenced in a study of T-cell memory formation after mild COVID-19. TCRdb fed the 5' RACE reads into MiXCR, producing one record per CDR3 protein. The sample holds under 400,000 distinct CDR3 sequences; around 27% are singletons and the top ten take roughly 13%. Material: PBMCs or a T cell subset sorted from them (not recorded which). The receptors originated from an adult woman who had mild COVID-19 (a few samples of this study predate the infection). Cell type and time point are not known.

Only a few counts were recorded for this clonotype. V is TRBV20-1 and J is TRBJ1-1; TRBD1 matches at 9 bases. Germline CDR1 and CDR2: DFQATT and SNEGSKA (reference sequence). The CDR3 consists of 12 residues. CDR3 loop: CRGQGGPGEAFF. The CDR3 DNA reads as TGCAGGGGACAGGGAGGCCCCGGTGAAGCTTTCTTT.

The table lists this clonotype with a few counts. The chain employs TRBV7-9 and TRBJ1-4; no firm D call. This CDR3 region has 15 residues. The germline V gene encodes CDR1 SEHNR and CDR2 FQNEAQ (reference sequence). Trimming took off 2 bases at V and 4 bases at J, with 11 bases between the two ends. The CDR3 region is CASSLRGVYNEKLFF. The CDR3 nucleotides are TGTGCCAGCAGCTTACGCGGGGTTTATAATGAAAAACTGTTTTTT. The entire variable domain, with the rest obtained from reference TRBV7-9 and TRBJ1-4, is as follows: DTGVSQNPRHKITKRGQNVTFRCDPISEHNRLYWYRQTLGQGPEFLTYFQNEAQLEKSRLLSDRFSAERPKGSFSTLEIQRTEQGDSAMYLCASSLRGVYNEKLFFGSGTQLSVL.